This entry lists 32 T cell receptor beta chains sequenced from one sample in a study of blood T cell repertoires in COVID-19. Data came from immunoSEQ multiplex PCR; TCRdb stores just in-frame clones and leaves some out. Counted here are 45,000 to 60,000 clones, about 86% occurring once; the ten biggest clones make up 12%. Specimen: peripheral blood. Receptors were obtained from a man between 65 and 85 years old with active COVID-19.

The V and J genes are TRBV11-2 and TRBJ2-3; 10 bases are a match to TRBD2. The germline V gene encodes CDR1 SGHAT and CDR2 FQNNGV. CDR3 length: 17 residues. The J segment lost 5 bases and the V segment lost 3 bases, leaving 11 bases of the junction unmatched. The CDR3 DNA is TGTGCCAGCAGCTTCACCCACACCGGGACTAGCGTAGATACGCAGTATTTT. Translating gives CASSFTHTGTSVDTQYF.

The chain carries TRBV4-3 and TRBJ2-7; 7 bases are shared with TRBD1. There are 13 residues in the CDR3. The V and J ends lost 4 bases and 2 bases, in that order; junction bases with no gene match: 2. CDR1 LGHNA and CDR2 YSLEER come from the germline V gene. DNA of the CDR3: TGCGCCAGCAGCCCAGGACAGGCCTACGAGCAGTACTTC. It codes for CASSPGQAYEQYF.

A remark on this clone: The junction differs from germline at one of its ends, possibly a read error. The chain employs TRBV7-7 and TRBJ2-1; possible D gene TRBD1, 5 bases. CDR1 is SSHAT, CDR2 FNYEAQ, per germline (reference sequence). This CDR3 has 15 amino acids. The CDR3: CASSPDRYSYNEQFF. The CDR3 DNA is TGTGCTAGCAGCCCCGACAGATACTCCTACAATGAGCAGTTCTTC.

The chain has TRBV2 and TRBJ1-4; TRBD1 matches at 10 bases. With V trimmed by 7 bases and J by 6 bases, 5 bases remained unmatched. Germline values: CDR1 SNHLY, CDR2 FYNNEI. CDR3 length: 14 residues. DNA of the CDR3: TGTGCCAGCATTCTCGACAGGGGGCATGAAAAACTGTTTTTT. Translation gives CASILDRGHEKLFF.

The J gene is TRBJ1-1, the V gene TRBV14, with TRBD1 matching 7 bases. From germline, CDR1 is SGHDN and CDR2 FVKESK. J was trimmed by 0 bases and V by 4 bases; bases with no gene match: 11. There are 17 residues in the CDR3. In DNA, the CDR3 is TGTGCCAGCAGCCCTCTAACAGGGGTCGGGATGAACACTGAAGCTTTCTTT. It specifies CASSPLTGVGMNTEAFF.

This clone was seen just once. Here the CDR3 DNA reads TGTGCCAGCAGCTTCGGGGGGGCATACAATGAGCAGTTCTTC. This gives the protein CASSFGGAYNEQFF. V and J are TRBV5-6 and TRBJ2-1, with TRBD2 matching 8 bases. Looked up from germline, CDR1 is SGHDT and CDR2 is YYEEEE. V lost 2 bases, J lost 4 bases, and 2 bases stayed unmatched. The CDR3 totals 14 residues.

This chain uses TRBV5-1 with TRBJ1-1, with 12 bases that match TRBD1. The CDR3 is made up of 17 amino acids. The junction had 11 bases not matched to a gene; V was cut back by 5 bases and J by 3 bases. Germline values: CDR1 SGHRS, CDR2 YFSETQ. The CDR3: CASRSDRDRGPDTEAFF. The CDR3 DNA sequence: TGCGCCAGCAGGTCCGACCGGGACAGGGGGCCGGACACTGAAGCTTTCTTT.

The rearrangement joins TRBV5-6 to TRBJ2-3, with TRBD2 identical over 11 bases. V lost 2 bases to trimming and J lost 6 bases; unmatched junction nucleotides: 8. Germline lookup yields CDR1 SGHDT and CDR2 YYEEEE. The CDR3 length is 16 residues. For the CDR3, the DNA is TGTGCCAGCAGCTTCTTAGCGGGGGGGACCTATGATACGCAGTATTTT. This codes for CASSFLAGGTYDTQYF.

This clone was observed once. This chain joins TRBV29-1 and TRBJ2-3; 8 bases match TRBD1. J was trimmed by 0 bases and V by 5 bases; bases with no gene match: 4. Per the germline V gene, CDR1 is SQVTM and CDR2 is ANQGSEA. The CDR3 loop spans 14 amino acids. CDR3 sequence: CSVPRTGSTDTQYF. CDR3 nucleotides: TGCAGCGTTCCCCGGACAGGGAGCACAGATACGCAGTATTTT.

The chain is built from TRBV14 and TRBJ1-1, with TRBD1 identical over 7 bases. CDR1 SGHDN and CDR2 FVKESK come from the germline V gene. V lost 4 bases to trimming and J lost 3 bases; unmatched junction nucleotides: 5. The CDR3 extends over 14 amino acids. CDR3 sequence reads: CASSLTGLDTEAFF. As DNA, the CDR3 is TGTGCCAGCAGCCTGACAGGGCTCGACACTGAAGCTTTCTTT.

CDR3 DNA: TGTGCTAGTGGCCGTCCCTCGGGCAGGGATCGGGTATATACTATGAACACTGAAGCTTTCTTT. This encodes CASGRPSGRDRVYTMNTEAFF. The gene calls are TRBV12-5 and TRBJ1-1, with D possibly matching TRBD1 (5 bases). The germline V and J ends were trimmed by 6 bases and 0 bases, with 32 bases remaining between them. The CDR3 loop spans 21 amino acids. Germline V gene data show CDR1 as LGHNT and CDR2 as FRNRAP. The complete variable domain, with remaining parts taken from reference TRBV12-5 and TRBJ1-1, reads DARVTQTPRHKVTEMGQEVTMRCQPILGHNTVFWYRQTMMQGLELLAYFRNRAPLDDSGMPKDRFSAEMPDATLATLKIQPSEPRDSAVYFCASGRPSGRDRVYTMNTEAFFGQGTRLTVV.

The chain recombines TRBV9 with TRBJ2-3; D call uncertain. V was clipped by 4 bases and J by 3 bases, with 15 bases between them. There are 15 residues in the CDR3. Looked up from germline, CDR1 is SGDLS and CDR2 is YYNGEE. In DNA form, the CDR3 reads TGTGCCAGCAGCCCTCGTCACCTAGAAACAGATACGCAGTATTTT. It is translated as CASSPRHLETDTQYF. Full variable domain (rest looked up from reference TRBV9 and TRBJ2-3): DSGVTQTPKHLITATGQRVTLRCSPRSGDLSVYWYQQSLDQGLQFLIQYYNGEERAKGNILERFSAQQFPDLHSELNLSSLELGDSALYFCASSPRHLETDTQYFGPGTRLTVL.

V and J are TRBV18 and TRBJ1-6, with 8 bases fitting TRBD1. This CDR3 comprises 15 residues. The germline gives CDR1 KGHSH, CDR2 LQKENI. V lost 2 bases to trimming and J lost 14 bases; unmatched junction nucleotides: 11. CDR3 region: CASSPARDRLFALHF. CDR3 nucleotides: TGTGCCAGCTCACCAGCCCGGGACAGGCTTTTCGCCCTCCACTTT.

This chain links TRBV24-1 with TRBJ2-2, with 12 bases that match TRBD1. Germline values: CDR1 KGHDR, CDR2 SFDVKD. The CDR3 sequence is 17 residues long. With 2 bases clipped from V and 4 bases from J, the junction kept 4 bases outside the gene matches. CDR3 in amino acids: CATSDSPGQGATGELFF. The DNA for the CDR3 is TGTGCCACCAGTGATTCCCCGGGACAGGGGGCCACCGGGGAGCTGTTTTTT.

CDR3 DNA sequence: TGTGCCAGCAGCGTAGGGGCGGGTCCAGATACGCAGTATTTT. Translated: CASSVGAGPDTQYF. The rearrangement uses TRBV9 and TRBJ2-3, with D possibly being TRBD2 (5 bases). V lost 0 bases to trimming and J lost 4 bases, with 9 bases between them. The CDR3 is made up of 14 amino acids. Per the germline V gene, CDR1 is SGDLS and CDR2 is YYNGEE.

This chain joins TRBV27 and TRBJ1-2; 8 nucleotides match TRBD1. Germline V gene lookup returns CDR1 MNHEY and CDR2 SMNVEV (reference sequence). CDR3 length equals 14 residues. Losses at the gene ends were 8 bases for V and 5 bases for J; bases not matched to a gene: 10. CDR3 region: CASGYQGQAYGYTF. The CDR3 DNA is TGTGCCAGCGGCTACCAGGGACAGGCTTATGGCTACACCTTC.

The V call is TRBV9, the J call TRBJ2-5; 8 bases agree with TRBD1. CDR3 length: 17 amino acids. V trimming: 3 bases; J trimming: 3 bases; junction bases outside the gene matches: 13. From germline, CDR1 is SGDLS and CDR2 YYNGEE. The CDR3 spells CASSDQGATGPEETQYF. DNA for the CDR3: TGTGCCAGCAGCGACCAGGGGGCTACCGGACCCGAAGAGACCCAGTACTTC.

The rearrangement uses TRBV9 and TRBJ2-3; TRBD2 might be the D (6 bases). Germline V lookup: CDR1 SGDLS, CDR2 YYNGEE. The CDR3 consists of 14 residues. V gave up 0 bases and J gave up 8 bases, with 13 bases separating them. Here the CDR3 DNA reads TGTGCCAGCAGCGTAGGTCCTAGCGTGGCTACGCAGTATTTT. Translating gives CASSVGPSVATQYF.

The rearrangement uses TRBV5-1 and TRBJ1-3; no definite D call. The CDR3 contains 14 residues. Germline-derived CDR1 and CDR2 are SGHRS and YFSETQ. The ends were cut back, 1 base at V and 0 bases at J, with 5 bases in the middle. This CDR3 is CASSLSNSGNTIYF. DNA of the CDR3: TGCGCCAGCAGCTTGTCCAACTCTGGAAACACCATATATTTT. The whole variable domain, remainder taken from reference TRBV5-1 and TRBJ1-3, is KAGVTQTPRYLIKTRGQQVTLSCSPISGHRSVSWYQQTPGQGLQFLFEYFSETQRNKGNFPGRFSGRQFSNSRSEMNVSTLELGDSALYLCASSLSNSGNTIYFGEGSWLTVV.

The rearrangement links TRBV18 to TRBJ2-3; 11 nucleotides agree with TRBD2. The CDR3 totals 16 residues. V lost 3 bases, J lost 0 bases, and 2 bases stayed unmatched. Germline CDR1 and CDR2: KGHSH and LQKENI. The CDR3 is CASSPRLAGSTDTQYF. Written as DNA, the CDR3 is TGTGCCAGCTCACCCAGACTAGCGGGGAGCACAGATACGCAGTATTTT. The complete variable domain, with remaining parts taken from reference TRBV18 and TRBJ2-3, reads NAGVMQNPRHLVRRRGQEARLRCSPMKGHSHVYWYRQLPEEGLKFMVYLQKENIIDESGMPKERFSAEFPKEGPSILRIQQVVRGDSAAYFCASSPRLAGSTDTQYFGPGTRLTVL.

The chain combines TRBV11-2 with TRBJ2-1, with 12 positions matching TRBD2. The germline CDR1 and CDR2 sequences are SGHAT and FQNNGV. The CDR3 contains 17 residues. Unmatched junction bases numbered 4, after V lost 0 bases and J lost 4 bases. CDR3 residues: CASSLEASGGAYNEQFF. The DNA for the CDR3 is TGTGCCAGCAGCTTAGAGGCTAGCGGGGGGGCTTACAATGAGCAGTTCTTC.

A single count supports this clone. The chain is built from TRBV4-1 and TRBJ2-3; 8 nucleotides line up with TRBD1. CDR3 length: 14 residues. The junction had 9 bases not matched to a gene; V was cut back by 10 bases and J by 3 bases. Germline lookup yields CDR1 MGHRA and CDR2 YSYEKL. The CDR3 region is CATRDRGVTDTQYF. CDR3 coding DNA: TGCGCCACCAGAGACAGGGGTGTTACAGATACGCAGTATTTT.

The chain couples TRBV9 to TRBJ1-4; weak D call: TRBD1 (6 bases). CDR3 length: 16 amino acids. The V gene's germline CDR1 is SGDLS and CDR2 YYNGEE. Deletions cut 4 bases from V and 8 bases from J, with 21 bases between. The CDR3 loop is CASSPSGGQGREKLFF. CDR3 sequence (DNA): TGTGCCAGCAGCCCCTCGGGGGGGCAGGGCCGCGAAAAACTGTTTTTT. Looking up the rest from reference TRBV9 and TRBJ1-4 gives the full variable domain: DSGVTQTPKHLITATGQRVTLRCSPRSGDLSVYWYQQSLDQGLQFLIQYYNGEERAKGNILERFSAQQFPDLHSELNLSSLELGDSALYFCASSPSGGQGREKLFFGSGTQLSVL.

The chain recombines TRBV11-2 with TRBJ2-5, with D tentatively TRBD2 (6 bases). CDR1 and CDR2 from the germline V gene are SGHAT and FQNNGV. V shed 5 bases and J shed 7 bases, with 14 bases lying between them. The CDR3 has 13 residues. CDR3 sequence reads: CASSGLATGTQYF. As DNA, the CDR3 is TGTGCCAGCAGCGGTCTAGCGACCGGGACCCAGTACTTC.

This clone was detected once. This sequence joins TRBV7-2 and TRBJ1-5; a weak D match, TRBD1 (6 bases). Trimming removed 1 base from V and 3 bases from J, with 19 bases in between. CDR1 and CDR2 from the germline V gene are SGHTA and FQGNSA. CDR3 length: 18 amino acids. CDR3 sequence: CASSLEPGGAGNNQPQHF. DNA for the CDR3: TGTGCCAGCAGCTTAGAACCGGGGGGGGCAGGAAACAATCAGCCCCAGCATTTT.

The table lists this clone with a count of one. The V call is TRBV6-6, the J call TRBJ2-1; TRBD2 matches 11 bases. Germline CDR1 is MNHNY and CDR2 is SVGAGI (reference sequence). The CDR3 runs 12 residues. With V trimmed by 6 bases and J by 10 bases, 2 bases remained unmatched. This chain's CDR3 is CASRRLAGEQFF. CDR3 coding DNA: TGTGCCAGCAGAAGACTAGCGGGGGAGCAGTTCTTC.

This clone was detected only once. CDR3 loop: CATSDPDGRGNEKLFF. The CDR3 bases are TGTGCCACCAGTGACCCGGACGGGAGGGGGAATGAAAAACTGTTTTTT. The gene calls are TRBV24-1 and TRBJ1-4; maybe TRBD1 (6 bases). V lost 4 bases to trimming and J lost 5 bases, with 16 bases between them. Germline assignment: CDR1 KGHDR and CDR2 SFDVKD. The length of the CDR3 is 16 residues.

J is TRBJ2-7 and V is TRBV5-1; D unresolved. The germline CDR1 and CDR2 sequences are SGHRS and YFSETQ. The CDR3 loop spans 14 amino acids. Trimming pared 6 bases from V and 4 bases from J, leaving 17 bases between. The CDR3 loop reads CASKETVPGYEQYF. CDR3 coding DNA: TGCGCCAGCAAAGAGACCGTCCCGGGTTACGAGCAGTACTTC.

The chain couples TRBV28 to TRBJ1-5; TRBD1 agrees at 9 bases. Germline assignment: CDR1 MDHEN and CDR2 SYDVKM. The CDR3 is 13 residues long. V trimming: 10 bases; J trimming: 7 bases; junction bases outside the gene matches: 8. The CDR3 protein is CATADRGRQPQHF. CDR3 coding DNA: TGTGCCACCGCGGACAGGGGTAGACAGCCCCAGCATTTT.

This sequence joins TRBV19 and TRBJ2-7; tentative D call: TRBD1 (6 bases). Trimming left V 6 bases short and J 2 bases short, with 11 bases between. Germline-derived CDR1 and CDR2 are LNHDA and SQIVND (reference sequence). CDR3 length equals 13 residues. The CDR3 region has the DNA TGTGCCAGTAGGGACAGTGCAACCTACGAGCAGTACTTC. Residues: CASRDSATYEQYF.

This chain joins TRBV5-5 and TRBJ2-1; TRBD2 agrees at 10 bases. This CDR3 comprises 15 residues. The V and J ends lost 4 bases and 3 bases, in that order; junction bases with no gene match: 4. Germline V CDR1 and CDR2: SGHKS, YYEKEE (reference sequence). CDR3 sequence reads: CASSTIAGGYNEQFF. DNA of the CDR3: TGTGCCAGCAGCACGATAGCGGGGGGCTACAATGAGCAGTTCTTC.

This chain connects TRBV3-1 (or the pseudogene TRBV3-2) to TRBJ1-2; a possible D gene is TRBD1 (5 bases). Per the germline V gene, CDR1 is LGHDT and CDR2 is YNNKEL (reference sequence). The CDR3 is made up of 14 amino acids. Deletions cut 0 bases from V and 4 bases from J, with 9 bases between. CDR3 sequence: CASSQESGIYGYTF. CDR3 sequence (DNA): TGTGCCAGCAGCCAAGAGTCAGGGATCTATGGCTACACCTTC.